Each of the 12 T cell receptor beta chains below was sequenced from the same sample in a study of shared clonotypes between healthy human individuals. Clones were sequenced by immunoSEQ multiplex PCR, and TCRdb holds only the in-frame ones, with some missing. The sample lists 900,000 to 1,200,000 clones, roughly 74% seen once, with 0.55% to 0.7% in the top ten. Sequenced: memory CD4+ T cells from PBMCs. The sample's subset: CD45RA-negative fraction. Receptor source: a man younger than 30 in good health. Some clones in this sample may be carry-over from other donors' samples.

The chain joins TRBV5-6 to TRBJ1-6; 7 bases align to TRBD1. From germline, CDR1 is SGHDT and CDR2 YYEEEE. CDR3 length: 17 amino acids. J was trimmed by 2 bases and V by 2 bases; bases with no gene match: 7. CDR3 DNA sequence: TGTGCCAGCAGCTTCCCGCAGGGGGGAACCTATAATTCACCCCTCCACTTT. Translated, it gives CASSFPQGGTYNSPLHF.

In this sample, this clone turned up once. This sequence joins TRBV28 and TRBJ1-2, with 7 nucleotides matching TRBD1. The CDR3 is 15 residues long. V gave up 6 bases and J gave up 3 bases; unmatched junction bases: 10. Germline loops: CDR1 MDHEN, CDR2 SYDVKM. The CDR3 DNA is TGTGCCAGCAGATTCAACTCGGGACAGCACTATGGCTACACCTTC. It codes for CASRFNSGQHYGYTF.

The V gene is TRBV18, the J gene TRBJ2-7, with 11 positions matching TRBD2. The CDR3 has 15 residues. In germline, CDR1 is KGHSH, CDR2 LQKENI. V trimming: 2 bases; J trimming: 3 bases; junction bases outside the gene matches: 3. The CDR3 loop reads CASSPMGTSGYEQYF. DNA of the CDR3: TGTGCCAGCTCACCAATGGGGACTAGCGGCTACGAGCAGTACTTC.

About this clone: At the DNA level, this CDR3 is encoded by other sequences in the same sample as well. The chain carries TRBV7-3 and TRBJ1-1; 7 bases align to TRBD1. CDR1 and CDR2 (germline): SGHTA, FQGTGA. V trimming: 5 bases; J trimming: 5 bases; junction bases outside the gene matches: 5. The CDR3 has 13 residues. The CDR3 spells CASSQTGETEAFF. CDR3 DNA sequence: TGTGCCAGCAGCCAAACAGGGGAGACTGAAGCTTTCTTT.

V is TRBV28 and J is TRBJ1-4; D uncertain. CDR1 is MDHEN, CDR2 SYDVKM, per germline. The V gene lost 3 bases and the J gene lost 1 base, with 21 bases spanning the gap. The CDR3 is 19 residues long. CDR3 in amino acids: CASSLFLVGAPLTNEKLFF. The CDR3 DNA reads TGTGCCAGCAGTTTGTTCTTGGTGGGAGCCCCTCTAACTAATGAAAAACTGTTTTTT.

This clone is a singleton in its sample. This rearrangement joins TRBV27 to TRBJ2-3; tentative D call: TRBD2 (5 bases). CDR1 and CDR2 (germline): MNHEY, SMNVEV (reference sequence). The CDR3 is 16 residues long. Trimming took 3 bases from V and 0 from J, leaving 13 bases between them. The CDR3 spells CASSFTLATSTDTQYF. In nucleotides, the CDR3 is TGTGCCAGCAGTTTCACCTTAGCGACTAGCACAGATACGCAGTATTTT.

The V call is TRBV9, the J call TRBJ1-3, with D possibly matching TRBD1 (5 bases). This CDR3 contains 15 residues. V gave up 3 bases and J gave up 2 bases, with 12 bases separating them. CDR1 and CDR2 from the germline V gene are SGDLS and YYNGEE. The CDR3 is CASSAGGAPGNTIYF. Here the CDR3 DNA reads TGTGCCAGCAGCGCCGGGGGTGCCCCTGGAAACACCATATATTTT. Full variable domain (rest looked up from reference TRBV9 and TRBJ1-3): DSGVTQTPKHLITATGQRVTLRCSPRSGDLSVYWYQQSLDQGLQFLIQYYNGEERAKGNILERFSAQQFPDLHSELNLSSLELGDSALYFCASSAGGAPGNTIYFGEGSWLTVV.

This sequence joins TRBV5-1 and TRBJ1-4; weak D call: TRBD1 (6 bases). Germline V gene sequence: CDR1 SGHRS, CDR2 YFSETQ. Trimming pared 4 bases from V and 3 bases from J, leaving 10 bases between. The CDR3 runs to 14 residues. The CDR3 spells CASSSGTPNEKLFF. The CDR3, as DNA: TGCGCCAGCAGCAGCGGGACACCTAATGAAAAACTGTTTTTT.

In this sample, this clone turned up once. The chain recombines TRBV7-6 with TRBJ2-5; D may be TRBD2 (5 bases). Germline loops: CDR1 SGHVS, CDR2 FNYEAQ. The CDR3 is 15 residues long. Trimming stripped 2 bases from V and 4 bases from J, with 14 bases between. The CDR3 coding sequence is TGTGCCAGCAGCTTAAACCCCGCCCGGGGAGAGACCCAGTACTTC. Encoded protein: CASSLNPARGETQYF.

CDR3 bases: TGTGCCACCAGCCGGGCGGGTACAGGGGAGACCCAGTACTTC. This gives the protein CATSRAGTGETQYF. This chain joins TRBV15 and TRBJ2-5; D may be TRBD1 (6 bases). The CDR3 sequence is 14 residues long. V gave up 5 bases and J gave up 5 bases, with 15 bases separating them. From germline, CDR1 is LNHNV and CDR2 YYDKDF (reference sequence). The full variable domain, completed using reference TRBV15 and TRBJ2-5, is DAMVIQNPRYQVTQFGKPVTLSCSQTLNHNVMYWYQQKSSQAPKLLFHYYDKDFNNEADTPDNFQSRRPNTSFCFLDIRSPGLGDTAMYLCATSRAGTGETQYFGPGTRLLVL.

This chain uses TRBV5-1 with TRBJ1-3, with unresolved D. Trimming stripped 1 base from V and 0 bases from J, with 8 bases between. The CDR3 has 15 amino acids. Per germline, CDR1 SGHRS and CDR2 YFSETQ. CDR3 DNA sequence: TGCGCCAGCAGCTTGACGGTTAGCTCTGGAAACACCATATATTTT. It codes for CASSLTVSSGNTIYF.

The genes are TRBV25-1 and TRBJ2-7; tentatively, D is TRBD1 or TRBD2 (5 bases each). V gave up 4 bases and J gave up 5 bases, with 15 bases separating them. This CDR3 comprises 14 residues. CDR1 and CDR2 (germline): MGHDK, SYGVNS. CDR3 sequence: CASSAPWGSDEQYF. CDR3 bases: TGTGCCAGCAGTGCACCGTGGGGGAGCGACGAGCAGTACTTC.